The 31 T cell receptor beta chains reported below all come from one sample, sequenced in a study of CD8+ T cells in alopecia areata. Sequencing used cDNA as its template, made by extracting RNA and reverse transcribing it. Sequencing was performed with immunoSEQ multiplex PCR; in TCRdb, only in-frame clones are kept and a portion is missing. In the table there are roughly 40,000 clones, less than 70% of which are singletons. Treatment of the sample: oral pan-JAK inhibitor, 5-10 mg twice daily. The specimen comprised CD8+ T cells sorted from blood, sampled at week 4, from a patient treated with tofacitinib. These receptors were obtained from a human donor with alopecia areata.

V is TRBV9 and J is TRBJ1-1, with TRBD1 matching 7 bases. The germline V gene encodes CDR1 SGDLS and CDR2 YYNGEE. The CDR3 is 14 amino acids. The J segment lost 0 bases and the V segment lost 2 bases, leaving 1 base of the junction unmatched. The CDR3 bases are TGTGCCAGCAGCGTGGGGACAGTGAACACTGAAGCTTTCTTT. Amino acids: CASSVGTVNTEAFF.

The sample holds a few counts of this clone. The rearrangement joins TRBV7-9 to TRBJ2-2; D may correspond to TRBD1 or TRBD2 (5 bases each). Germline CDR1 is SEHNR and CDR2 is FQNEAQ (reference sequence). The CDR3 covers 15 residues. Between the trimmed V and J ends, which lost 6 bases and 6 bases, there was a span of 17 bases. This chain's CDR3 is CASSNPGTRAGELFF. The CDR3 DNA reads TGTGCCAGCAGTAACCCGGGGACGAGAGCCGGGGAGCTGTTTTTT.

The genes are TRBV27 and TRBJ1-1, with a tentative D call TRBD1 (5 bases). This CDR3 spans 16 amino acids. Per the germline V gene, CDR1 is MNHEY and CDR2 is SMNVEV (reference sequence). The ends were cut back, 2 bases at V and 7 bases at J, with 20 bases in the middle. The CDR3 is CASSLRQAQGLGEAFF. The CDR3 nucleotides are TGTGCCAGCAGTTTAAGGCAGGCTCAGGGTCTGGGTGAAGCTTTCTTT.

V usage is TRBV19 and J usage is TRBJ2-7; weak D call: TRBD1 (6 bases). V lost 5 bases and J 1 base, leaving 9 bases between the germline ends. CDR3 length equals 13 residues. Germline V lookup: CDR1 LNHDA, CDR2 SQIVND (reference sequence). DNA of the CDR3: TGTGCCAGTAGTCAGACAGGATCCTACGAGCAGTACTTC. It translates to CASSQTGSYEQYF.

This clone was observed a handful of times. The J gene is TRBJ2-3, the V gene TRBV7-2; TRBD2 agrees at 8 bases. The CDR3 has 18 amino acids. The germline CDR1 and CDR2 sequences are SGHTA and FQGNSA. V shed 3 bases, J shed 4 bases, and the junction held 15 bases outside the gene matches. This CDR3 reads CASSFSLNRGGPSDTQYF. The CDR3 nucleotides read TGTGCCAGCAGCTTCTCCCTTAACCGGGGGGGCCCCTCAGATACGCAGTATTTT.

In this sample, this clone turned up a few times. The chain uses TRBV6-6 and TRBJ1-6; tentative D call: TRBD1 (6 bases). CDR3 length equals 12 residues. V lost 6 bases, J lost 14 bases, and 14 bases lay in between. The germline CDR1 and CDR2 sequences are MNHNY and SVGAGI (reference sequence). The CDR3, as DNA: TGTGCCAGCAGCCGCCAGGGGTTCACCCTCCACTTT. Translation gives CASSRQGFTLHF.

The chain combines TRBV11-2 with TRBJ1-5; D is uncertain. The CDR3 extends over 15 amino acids. V lost 5 bases and J lost 6, with 17 bases in between. Per the germline V gene, CDR1 is SGHAT and CDR2 is FQNNGV. CDR3 bases: TGTGCCAGCAGCCTCGAGGGCCTGCCGAGTCAGCCCCAGCATTTT. Translation: CASSLEGLPSQPQHF.

The chain links TRBV29-1 to TRBJ1-2, with D perhaps matching TRBD1 (5 bases). The V end was cut by 6 bases, the J end by 6 bases, with 11 bases between. The V gene's germline CDR1 is SQVTM and CDR2 ANQGSEA. The CDR3 runs to 11 residues. The CDR3 protein is CSVGAANGYTF. The CDR3 region has the DNA TGCAGCGTAGGGGCGGCCAATGGCTACACCTTC.

The V gene is TRBV5-1, the J gene TRBJ1-1; no clear D gene. Germline values: CDR1 SGHRS, CDR2 YFSETQ. CDR3 length: 12 residues. The V gene lost 2 bases and the J gene lost 4 bases, with 6 bases spanning the gap. The CDR3 loop reads CASSFDSTEAFF. The CDR3 DNA reads TGCGCCAGCAGCTTCGACTCCACTGAAGCTTTCTTT.

This clone occurred once. This sequence joins TRBV11-2 and TRBJ2-5; unclear D gene. CDR1 SGHAT and CDR2 FQNNGV come from the germline V gene. This CDR3 is built from 13 residues. Trimming removed 0 bases from V and 3 bases from J, with 5 bases in between. The CDR3 loop reads CASSLEVEETQYF. For the CDR3, the DNA is TGTGCCAGCAGCTTAGAGGTAGAAGAGACCCAGTACTTC.

By sample share, this clone is medium-sized. V gene TRBV30 combines with J gene TRBJ1-1; D uncertain. With 0 bases removed from V and 6 bases from J, the gap between germline ends came to 5 bases. The CDR3 runs 11 residues. Germline CDR1 GTSNPN, CDR2 SVGIG (reference sequence). The CDR3 region is CAWSVLAEAFF. For the CDR3, the DNA is TGTGCCTGGAGTGTATTAGCTGAAGCTTTCTTT.

On this clone itself: This specimen includes other DNA sequences encoding the same CDR3. The rearrangement uses TRBV6-5 and TRBJ1-5; D ambiguous. The CDR3 runs 15 residues. Germline V gives CDR1 MNHEY, CDR2 SVGAGI. V gave up 2 bases and J gave up 0 bases, with 8 bases separating them. The CDR3 loop is CASSYRQDSNQPQHF. The CDR3 DNA reads as TGTGCCAGCAGTTACAGGCAGGATAGCAATCAGCCCCAGCATTTT.

The chain combines TRBV9 with TRBJ1-1; tentatively, D is TRBD1 (5 bases). The CDR3 has 14 residues. CDR1 and CDR2 (germline): SGDLS, YYNGEE. V lost 3 bases and J 6 bases, leaving 15 bases between the germline ends. The CDR3 spells CASSASGGGSEAFF. The CDR3 nucleotides are TGTGCCAGCAGCGCCTCCGGTGGGGGATCTGAAGCTTTCTTT.

This clone was counted between two and nine times. The gene calls are TRBV29-1 and TRBJ2-2; D remains unclear. The CDR3 loop spans 13 amino acids. In germline, CDR1 is SQVTM, CDR2 ANQGSEA. V lost 1 base and J 6 bases, leaving 9 bases between the germline ends. As DNA, the CDR3 is TGCAGCGTTGAAGGCTCCGTAGCCGGGGAGCTGTTTTTT. Protein: CSVEGSVAGELFF.

V usage is TRBV29-1 and J usage is TRBJ2-7; no clear D. The CDR3 totals 11 residues. Trimming shortened V by 3 bases and J by 5 bases, and 8 bases separated the two germline ends. Germline-derived CDR1 and CDR2 are SQVTM and ANQGSEA. CDR3 in DNA: TGCAGCGTTGATGAAGGTAACGAGCAGTACTTC. This gives the protein CSVDEGNEQYF.

This clone was picked up a small number of times. This chain links TRBV4-3 with TRBJ1-6; D unresolved. Germline values: CDR1 LGHNA, CDR2 YSLEER. This CDR3 is 16 amino acids long. V was cut by 3 bases and J by 8 bases, with 17 bases left in between. In nucleotides, the CDR3 is TGCGCCAGCAGCCAGGGTTCGAGAAGGGTCGATTCACCCCTCCACTTT. This translates into CASSQGSRRVDSPLHF.

V usage is TRBV9 and J usage is TRBJ2-7, with TRBD1 matching 7 bases. The CDR3 has 15 residues. Germline-derived CDR1 and CDR2 are SGDLS and YYNGEE. V trimming: 4 bases; J trimming: 4 bases; junction bases outside the gene matches: 11. DNA for the CDR3: TGTGCCAGCAGCCCCACAGGGACAGTGGGGTACGAGCAGTACTTC. It encodes CASSPTGTVGYEQYF.

J is TRBJ2-5 and V is TRBV9, with 11 bases that match TRBD1. The CDR3 contains 15 residues. Trimming cost V 4 bases and J 5 bases; bases outside gene matches: 7. CDR1 and CDR2 from the germline V gene are SGDLS and YYNGEE. Written as DNA, the CDR3 is TGTGCCAGCAGCCTAGGACAGGGGGCGGGTGAGACCCAGTACTTC. Translating gives CASSLGQGAGETQYF.

The rearrangement links TRBV14 to TRBJ1-5; D is unresolved. The CDR3 has 12 residues. V was trimmed by 1 base and J by 6 bases, leaving 4 bases between them. From germline, CDR1 is SGHDN and CDR2 FVKESK. CDR3 amino acids: CASSQGGQPQHF. CDR3 in DNA: TGTGCCAGCAGCCAAGGGGGTCAGCCCCAGCATTTT.

V gene TRBV19 combines with J gene TRBJ1-1; 11 bases are a match to TRBD1. V was clipped by 7 bases and J by 4 bases; unmatched bases: 8. This CDR3 spans 15 amino acids. Per germline, CDR1 LNHDA and CDR2 SQIVND (reference sequence). The CDR3 spells CASIKTGTGGTEAFF. The CDR3, as DNA: TGTGCCAGTATCAAGACCGGGACAGGGGGCACTGAAGCTTTCTTT.

The chain combines TRBV30 with TRBJ2-7, with D perhaps matching TRBD1 (5 bases). The CDR3 has 14 amino acids. The germline V gene encodes CDR1 GTSNPN and CDR2 SVGIG (reference sequence). V was trimmed by 0 bases and J by 3 bases, leaving 12 bases between them. The CDR3 is CAWSVTDSNYEQYF. CDR3 DNA sequence: TGTGCCTGGAGTGTCACCGACAGCAACTACGAGCAGTACTTC.

This clone appeared once. One end of the junction does not line up with germline, which may come from a read error. V usage is TRBV27 and J usage is TRBJ2-7; 8 bases are shared with TRBD1. The germline CDR1 and CDR2 sequences are MNHEY and SMNVEV (reference sequence). This CDR3 contains 11 residues. CDR3 amino acids: CASSSRDRSHF. CDR3 DNA: TGTGCCAGCAGTTCCCGGGACAGGTCTCACTTC.

The genes are TRBV4-3 and TRBJ2-1; D gene unclear. The V gene lost 0 bases and the J gene lost 9 bases, with 15 bases spanning the gap. The germline V gene encodes CDR1 LGHNA and CDR2 YSLEER. CDR3 length: 15 amino acids. In nucleotides, the CDR3 is TGCGCCAGCAGCCAAGATAGGCTAGAACGTAGTGAGCAGTTCTTC. It translates to CASSQDRLERSEQFF.

This clone was recorded once. The chain recombines TRBV27 with TRBJ2-1; TRBD2 might be the D (5 bases). Per germline, CDR1 MNHEY and CDR2 SMNVEV (reference sequence). Between the trimmed V and J ends, which lost 0 bases and 0 bases, there was a span of 6 bases. The CDR3 contains 15 residues. This CDR3 is CASSLSGSSYNEQFF. The CDR3 region has the DNA TGTGCCAGCAGTTTATCAGGGAGCTCCTACAATGAGCAGTTCTTC.

This clone has just a few counts. The chain couples TRBV21-1 to TRBJ1-2; the table assigns TRBD1, which was not confirmed against the DNA. TRBV21-1 constitutes a pseudogene. The CDR3 consists of 15 residues. CDR3 region: CASSKGSGTGIGYTF. The CDR3 DNA reads as TGTGCCAGCAGCAAAGGGTCCGGGACAGGGATAGGCTACACCTTC.

By frequency in the sample, this clone is medium-sized. The V gene is TRBV2, the J gene TRBJ2-3, with 8 nucleotides matching TRBD1. V lost 7 bases, J lost 4 bases, and 7 bases stayed unmatched. The CDR3 covers 14 residues. CDR1 SNHLY and CDR2 FYNNEI come from the germline V gene. The chain's CDR3 is CASNTGGVSDTQYF. For the CDR3, the DNA is TGTGCCAGCAATACAGGGGGAGTTTCAGATACGCAGTATTTT.

A single count supports this clone. The rearrangement links TRBV29-1 to TRBJ1-2, with 7 positions matching TRBD1. V lost 7 bases to trimming and J lost 0 bases; unmatched junction nucleotides: 8. Germline CDR1 reads SQVTM; CDR2 reads ANQGSEA. The CDR3 extends over 14 amino acids. The CDR3 DNA is TGCAGCGATGGGACAGCCTTTACTAACTATGGCTACACCTTC. Amino acid sequence: CSDGTAFTNYGYTF.

This chain connects TRBV30 to TRBJ2-3, with a possible D match to TRBD2 (5 bases). This CDR3 comprises 16 residues. Trimming shortened V by 1 base and J by 0 bases, and 14 bases separated the two germline ends. Per the germline V gene, CDR1 is GTSNPN and CDR2 is SVGIG (reference sequence). The CDR3: CAWSGGRAVSTDTQYF. DNA of the CDR3: TGTGCCTGGAGTGGTGGTCGAGCGGTTAGCACAGATACGCAGTATTTT.

The V gene is TRBV29-1, the J gene TRBJ2-3; D might be TRBD2 (6 bases). The CDR3 is made up of 13 amino acids. Germline V lookup: CDR1 SQVTM, CDR2 ANQGSEA. V was cut by 3 bases and J by 2 bases, with 9 bases left in between. The CDR3 region is CSVDGGNTDTQYF. The CDR3 nucleotides are TGCAGCGTTGATGGGGGGAACACAGATACGCAGTATTTT.

This chain links TRBV30 with TRBJ2-1; 8 positions agree with TRBD1. The germline V gene encodes CDR1 GTSNPN and CDR2 SVGIG (reference sequence). Unmatched junction bases numbered 3, after V lost 4 bases and J lost 7 bases. This CDR3 comprises 12 residues. Written as DNA, the CDR3 is TGTGCCTGGACTCAGGGGGCTAATGAGCAGTTCTTC. Encoded protein: CAWTQGANEQFF.

This clone appeared a single time. This chain links TRBV30 with TRBJ2-2; 8 nucleotides match TRBD1. The CDR3 runs to 14 residues. Unmatched junction bases numbered 7, after V lost 5 bases and J lost 5 bases. CDR1 is GTSNPN, CDR2 SVGIG, per germline (reference sequence). The DNA for the CDR3 is TGTGCCTGGGACGGACAGGGTGATACCGGGGAGCTGTTTTTT. It specifies CAWDGQGDTGELFF.